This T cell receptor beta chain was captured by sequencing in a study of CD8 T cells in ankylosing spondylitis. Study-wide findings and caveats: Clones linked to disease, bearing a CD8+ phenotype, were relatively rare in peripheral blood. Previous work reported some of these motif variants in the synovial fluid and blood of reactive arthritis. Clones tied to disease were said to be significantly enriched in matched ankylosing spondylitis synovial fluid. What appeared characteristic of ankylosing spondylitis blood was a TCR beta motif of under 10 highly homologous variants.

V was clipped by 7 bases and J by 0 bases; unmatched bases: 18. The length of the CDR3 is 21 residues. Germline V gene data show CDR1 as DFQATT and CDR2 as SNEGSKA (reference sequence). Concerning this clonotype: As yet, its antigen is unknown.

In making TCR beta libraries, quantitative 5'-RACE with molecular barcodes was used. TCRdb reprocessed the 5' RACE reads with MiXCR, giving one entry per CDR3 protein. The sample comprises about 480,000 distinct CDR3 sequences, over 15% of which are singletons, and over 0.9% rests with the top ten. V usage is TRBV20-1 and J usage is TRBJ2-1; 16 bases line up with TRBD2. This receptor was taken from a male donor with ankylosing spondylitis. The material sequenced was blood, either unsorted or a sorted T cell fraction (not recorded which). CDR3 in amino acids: CSGVRWPGGLAGGSSYNEQFF. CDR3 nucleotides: TGCAGTGGAGTGAGGTGGCCCGGGGGACTAGCGGGAGGGAGCTCCTACAATGAGCAGTTCTTC.